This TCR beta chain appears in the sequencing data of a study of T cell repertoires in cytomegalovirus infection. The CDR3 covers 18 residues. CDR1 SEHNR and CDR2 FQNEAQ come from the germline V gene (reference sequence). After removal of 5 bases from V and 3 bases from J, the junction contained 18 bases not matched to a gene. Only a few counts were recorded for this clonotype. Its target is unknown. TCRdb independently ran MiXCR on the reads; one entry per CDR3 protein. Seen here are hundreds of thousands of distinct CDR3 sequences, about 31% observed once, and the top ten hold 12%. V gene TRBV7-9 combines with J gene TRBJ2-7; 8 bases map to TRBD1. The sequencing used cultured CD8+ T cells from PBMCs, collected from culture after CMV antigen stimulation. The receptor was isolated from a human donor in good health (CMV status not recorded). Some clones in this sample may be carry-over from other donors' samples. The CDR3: CASSPSSGRTGTGYEQYF. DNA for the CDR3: TGTGCCAGCAGCCCCTCGTCTGGCCGGACAGGGACGGGCTACGAGCAGTACTTC.